The 10 T cell receptor beta chains presented below share a single source sample, sequenced in a study of somatic mutations in cytotoxic T cells in rheumatoid arthritis. Libraries were prepared by immunoSEQ multiplex PCR; TCRdb keeps only in-frame clonotypes and omits some of them. The repertoire includes around 15,000 clones, about 80% of them detected once, and approximately 20% sits in the top ten. The sample was CD8+ T cells sorted from blood. Receptor source: an adult with rheumatoid arthritis.

This clone was recorded only once. The gene calls are TRBV2 and TRBJ1-5; D gene uncertain. Trimming stripped 2 bases from V and 3 bases from J, with 11 bases between. Looked up from germline, CDR1 is SNHLY and CDR2 is FYNNEI. This CDR3 has 15 residues. CDR3 sequence (DNA): TGTGCCAGCAGTGAAAGGATCGATTCCAATCAGCCCCAGCATTTT. Amino acids: CASSERIDSNQPQHF. Full variable domain (outside the CDR3, taken from reference TRBV2 and TRBJ1-5): EPEVTQTPSHQVTQMGQEVILRCVPISNHLYFYWYRQILGQKVEFLVSFYNNEISEKSEIFDDQFSVERPDGSNFTLKIRSTKLEDSAMYFCASSERIDSNQPQHFGDGTRLSIL.

This sequence joins TRBV25-1 and TRBJ2-1; 8 bases agree with TRBD1. The ends lost 0 bases at V and 4 bases at J; junction bases unmatched: 8. Germline V CDR1 and CDR2: MGHDK, SYGVNS. This CDR3 is 17 amino acids long. DNA for the CDR3: TGTGCCAGCAGTGAATATTTTCCGGGACAGGTATACAATGAGCAGTTCTTC. It yields the protein CASSEYFPGQVYNEQFF.

This chain links TRBV28 with TRBJ2-5; D uncertain. This CDR3 is built from 14 residues. V was cut by 4 bases and J by 6 bases, with 15 bases left in between. The germline CDR1 and CDR2 sequences are MDHEN and SYDVKM. CDR3 amino acids: CASSYNLRVQTQYF. CDR3 in DNA: TGTGCCAGCAGTTACAATCTTCGGGTGCAGACCCAGTACTTC.

The chain has TRBV2 and TRBJ1-6; D unresolved. Trimming cost V 5 bases and J 8 bases, with 16 bases left between them. The CDR3 contains 15 residues. Germline lookup yields CDR1 SNHLY and CDR2 FYNNEI. Here the CDR3 reads CASSLETADDSPLHF. CDR3 nucleotide sequence: TGTGCCAGCAGTTTAGAGACGGCGGATGATTCACCCCTCCACTTT.

A single count supports this clone. The same CDR3 can be traced to other DNA sequences in this sample. The chain recombines TRBV19 with TRBJ2-7; no clear D. The CDR3 is 11 amino acids. V was clipped by 3 bases and J by 4 bases, with 4 bases between them. Germline-derived CDR1 and CDR2 are LNHDA and SQIVND (reference sequence). CDR3 sequence: CASSMGYEQYF. CDR3 in DNA: TGTGCCAGTAGTATGGGGTACGAGCAGTACTTC.

V is TRBV7-8 and J is TRBJ2-5; D remains unclear. V gave up 5 bases and J gave up 2 bases, with 6 bases separating them. Germline assignment: CDR1 SGHVS and CDR2 FQNEAQ. The CDR3 sequence is 12 residues long. The CDR3 bases are TGTGCCAGCAGCCAGATTCAAGAGACCCAGTACTTC. Its translation is CASSQIQETQYF. The full variable domain, in which reference TRBV7-8 and TRBJ2-5 provide the parts outside the CDR3, is GAGVSQSPRYKVAKRGQDVALRCDPISGHVSLFWYQQALGQGPEFLTYFQNEAQLDKSGLPSDRFFAERPEGSVSTLKIQRTQQEDSAVYLCASSQIQETQYFGPGTRLLVL.

This clone was seen just once. V is TRBV6-5 and J is TRBJ1-1; D unclear. Germline V lookup: CDR1 MNHEY, CDR2 SVGAGI. The V end was cut by 6 bases, the J end by 0 bases, with 8 bases between. The CDR3 runs 13 residues. The CDR3 region has the DNA TGTGCCAGCAGCCCGAGTTTGAACACTGAAGCTTTCTTT. The encoded protein is CASSPSLNTEAFF.

The chain joins TRBV11-1 to TRBJ2-7, with 11 bases lining up with TRBD1. V trimming: 5 bases; J trimming: 6 bases; junction bases outside the gene matches: 0. The germline V gene encodes CDR1 SGHAT and CDR2 FQDESV (reference sequence). The CDR3 loop spans 12 amino acids. The CDR3 reads CASSGTGGEQYF. CDR3 sequence (DNA): TGTGCCAGCAGCGGGACAGGGGGCGAGCAGTACTTC.

The V call is TRBV19, the J call TRBJ2-1, with 9 nucleotides matching TRBD1. Per the germline V gene, CDR1 is LNHDA and CDR2 is SQIVND (reference sequence). CDR3 length: 16 amino acids. The trim removed 5 bases at V and 7 bases at J, leaving 12 bases unmatched. Here the CDR3 DNA reads TGTGCCAGTAGTCTCCATTCGGGACAGGGTATGAATGAGCAGTTCTTC. Amino acid sequence: CASSLHSGQGMNEQFF. Looking up the rest from reference TRBV19 and TRBJ2-1 gives the full variable domain: DGGITQSPKYLFRKEGQNVTLSCEQNLNHDAMYWYRQDPGQGLRLIYYSQIVNDFQKGDIAEGYSVSREKKESFPLTVTSAQKNPTAFYLCASSLHSGQGMNEQFFGPGTRLTVL.

This sequence joins TRBV6-6 and TRBJ1-2; the D is unclear. V was cut by 2 bases and J by 6 bases, with 4 bases left in between. The CDR3 is 11 amino acids. The germline V gene has CDR1 MNHNY and CDR2 SVGAGI (reference sequence). The CDR3 bases are TGTGCCAGCAGTTACCTTAATGGCTACACCTTC. This translates into CASSYLNGYTF.